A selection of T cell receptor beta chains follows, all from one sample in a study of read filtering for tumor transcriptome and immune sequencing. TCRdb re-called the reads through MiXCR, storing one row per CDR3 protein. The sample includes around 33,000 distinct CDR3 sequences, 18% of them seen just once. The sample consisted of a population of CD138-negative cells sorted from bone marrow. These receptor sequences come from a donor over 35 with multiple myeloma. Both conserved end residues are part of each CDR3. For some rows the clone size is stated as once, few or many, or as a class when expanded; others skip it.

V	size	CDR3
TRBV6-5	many	CAVIKGTGFAEAFF
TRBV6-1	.	CLSSEQGETGELFF
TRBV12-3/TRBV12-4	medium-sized	CASSLAQGHPLQFF
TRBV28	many	CACLGGTGGYGYTF
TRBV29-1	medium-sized	CSVVLAGYSYNEQFF
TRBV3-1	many	CASSQDKETQYF
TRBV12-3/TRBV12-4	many	CASTIAGVAASYEQYF
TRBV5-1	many	CASRWGVDTEAFF
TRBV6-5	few	CASSLGNEQFF
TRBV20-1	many	CSARHGRGEQYF
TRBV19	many	CASKRTSGGGLDEQYF
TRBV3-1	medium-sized	CASSQGSGVGAPLHF
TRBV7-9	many	CASSLGGVGQPQHF
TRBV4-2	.	CARSANDYYNEQLF
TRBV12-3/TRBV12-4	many	CASSFLRNEQFF
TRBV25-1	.	CASSDSLAGAPGQFF
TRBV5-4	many	CASSPNRGRSYNEQFF
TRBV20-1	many	CSARDSSQMSNEQFF
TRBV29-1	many	CSVRSSGYNEQFF
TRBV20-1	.	CSARKLDVGTEAFF
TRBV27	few	CASSLLESYEQYF
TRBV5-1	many	CASTLGRASQETQYF
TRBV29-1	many	CSAEVTGGGEQFF
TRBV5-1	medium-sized	CASSLAPLRGDNEQFF
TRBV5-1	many	CASSLREDYEQYF
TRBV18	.	CASSQSGDAYGQCF
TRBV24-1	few	CATSDRMTGHNEQFF
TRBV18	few	CASSQTGSAYNEQFF
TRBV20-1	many	CSASPHTEAFF
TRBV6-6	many	CASSYPTGAFLQETQYF
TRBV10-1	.	CASGGVAGDEQYF
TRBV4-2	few	CASSQNQGAGQPQHF
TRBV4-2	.	CASSQGFRRANYEQYF
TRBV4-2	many	CASSQNLVGLESPLHF
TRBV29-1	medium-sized	CSVELLAGAFYNEQFF
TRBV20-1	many	CSASEIQETQYF
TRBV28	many	CASQPHSGANVLTF
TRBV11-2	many	CASSLGTTSADTQYF
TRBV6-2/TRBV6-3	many	CASTTGTTTDTQYF
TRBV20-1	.	CSARVQGQGATNEQFF
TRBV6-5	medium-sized	CASSPMLGDYSPLHF
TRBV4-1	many	CASSQSRLAGLNTGELFF
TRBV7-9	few	CASSLRGEQYF
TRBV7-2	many	CASSPRTQSYNEQFF
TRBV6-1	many	CASTKTSGGAGETQYF
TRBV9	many	CASSVSGAIVTGELFF
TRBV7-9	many	CASTSLEGTGTDTQYF
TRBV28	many	CASSSQRPSSGRKFVNEQFF
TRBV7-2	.	CASSLTGGANTGELFF
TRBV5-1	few	CASSLVAGGNGNEQFF
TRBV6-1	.	CSITASGGRAGETQYF
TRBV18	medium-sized	CASSPPVPIRTNEQFF
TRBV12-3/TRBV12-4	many	CASSFQGGAGTPLHF
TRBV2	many	CASIEGPVDEQFF
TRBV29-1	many	CSARTGGVGQPQHF